Below, one T cell receptor (beta chain) is given with its context. The target of this receptor is not known. Per-base quality was not reported, and no clone a single base away is much larger than it. Libraries came from the immunoSEQ multiplex PCR assay. About 10^5 TCR templates per sample were assayed by the deep sequencing platform. Genomic DNA extracted from sorted T cells was the material used for TCRbeta CDR3 sequencing. On the authors' methods: Clonal analysis of TCRbeta CDR3 data was done in the R programming language. Comparing unstimulated samples against CFSE-low samples taken after the reaction was how alloreactive CD4+ and CD8+ clones were defined. By matching sequences to the repertoires of sorted unstimulated Treg and non-Treg cells, each alloreactive CD4+ clone was assigned a regulatory or non-regulatory origin. As stored in TCRdb, this immuneACCESS dataset retains in-frame rearrangements with V and J assigned. A fraction of the clones does not appear; measured against another copy, unresolved V genes explain less than half of the discrepancy, and the remainder lacks a known reason. The V and J calls and clone size come from that table; D and trimming were worked out from the DNA. This sample lists approximately 100,000 clones; 93% were detected once. Clones ranked in the top ten supply about 0.16% of the sample.

The data derive from a study of siplizumab effects on memory and regulatory T cells (dated by TCRdb to about 2019). General notes on the study: The study looked at the effect of siplizumab, an anti-CD2 antibody, on alloreactive T-cell subsets in allogeneic mixed lymphocyte reactions made from human PBMCs.

What the study reported, not specific to this receptor: A naive or memory phenotype could not be assigned to roughly 75-97% of proliferating CD4+ or CD8+ clones. Whether proliferating Tregs from siplizumab cultures actually had suppressive function was not functionally confirmed. Because sequences at frequencies below about 10^-5 were poorly captured, only a minor fraction of alloreactive clones could be mapped back to unstimulated subsets. The cumulative frequency of alloreactive sequences that could be traced back to unstimulated CD4+ memory T cells was significantly reduced by siplizumab. Greater diversity appeared to be present in unstimulated naive T cells than in memory T cells, and a substantial contribution to the alloresponse seemed to be made by naive cells. Among mappable alloreactive CD4+ clones, the Treg-derived fraction averaged 68.8% with siplizumab versus 25% to 30% in control reactions.

Sorted unstimulated T cells and proliferating T cells recovered from mixed lymphocyte reactions were subjected to TCRbeta CDR3 sequencing. Fresh whole blood from 9 to 10 HLA-typed healthy donors served as the source for isolating PBMCs. To map where alloreactive clones came from, unstimulated CD4+ non-regulatory T cells were FACS-sorted. The CDR3, cysteine through phenylalanine, is 14 amino acids long. Only the CDR3 region is kept as DNA, spanning 42 bases read in frame from base 1. The germline V gene encodes CDR1 LGHNA and CDR2 YNFKEQ. V lost 1 base and J lost 4 bases, and the count of bases not matched to a germline gene is 4.

Source material: non-Treg CD4+ T cells sorted from blood. This sample's cell subset or site label indicates: FACS-sorted unstimulated CD4+ non-regulatory T cells. This clonotype originated in a human donor in good health. The chain is encoded by TRBV4-2 joined to TRBJ2-7, with 7 bases in between that match TRBD1. In nucleotides, the sequence is TGTGCCAGCAGCCAAGCAGGGGGAGCTTACGAGCAGTACTTC. Its protein product is CASSQAGGAYEQYF.